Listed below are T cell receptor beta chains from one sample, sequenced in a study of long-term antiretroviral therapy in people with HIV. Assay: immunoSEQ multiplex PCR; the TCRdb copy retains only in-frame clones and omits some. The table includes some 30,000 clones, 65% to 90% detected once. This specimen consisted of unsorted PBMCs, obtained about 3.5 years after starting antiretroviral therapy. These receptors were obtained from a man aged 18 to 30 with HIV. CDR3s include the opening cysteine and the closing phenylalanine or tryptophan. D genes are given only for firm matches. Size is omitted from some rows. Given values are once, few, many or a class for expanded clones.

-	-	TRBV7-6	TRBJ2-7	CASSLAGPYEQYF	TGTGCCAGCAGCTTAGCCGGGCCCTACGAGCAGTACTTC
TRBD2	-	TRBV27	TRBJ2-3	CASSLWAGVGTDTQYF	TGTGCCAGCAGTTTATGGGCGGGAGTTGGCACAGATACGCAGTATTTT
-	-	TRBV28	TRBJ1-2	CASSYPGGAYGYTF	TGTGCCAGCAGTTACCCCGGGGGCGCCTATGGCTACACCTTC
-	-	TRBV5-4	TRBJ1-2	CASSLVWAAPGDGYTF	TGTGCCAGCAGCTTGGTGTGGGCCGCCCCGGGGGATGGCTACACCTTC
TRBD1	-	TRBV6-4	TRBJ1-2	CASSDPRTGNGYTF	TGTGCCAGCAGTGATCCTAGGACAGGGAATGGCTACACCTTC
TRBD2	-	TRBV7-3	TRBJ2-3	CASSLFPGGSTDTQYF	TGTGCCAGCAGCTTATTCCCCGGGGGGTCCACAGATACGCAGTATTTT
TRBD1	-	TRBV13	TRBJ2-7	CATQLDRASDEQYF	TGTGCCACGCAATTGGACAGGGCAAGCGACGAGCAGTACTTC
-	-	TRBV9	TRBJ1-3	CASSTDDGNTIYF	TGTGCCAGCAGCACGGATGACGGAAACACCATATATTTT
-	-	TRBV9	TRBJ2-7	CASSVVPTGLSYEQYF	TGTGCCAGCAGCGTAGTGCCAACGGGGCTCTCCTACGAGCAGTACTTC
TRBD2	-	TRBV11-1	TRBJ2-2	CASSRDYRTGELFF	TGTGCCAGCAGTCGGGACTATAGGACCGGGGAGCTGTTTTTT
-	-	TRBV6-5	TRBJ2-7	CASSWDGYSYEQYF	TGTGCCAGCAGTTGGGACGGGTACTCCTACGAGCAGTACTTC
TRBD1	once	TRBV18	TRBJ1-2	CASSPDRVGYTF	TGTGCCAGCTCGCCCGACAGGGTGGGCTACACCTTC
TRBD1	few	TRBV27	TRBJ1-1	CASSLTGGRMNTEAFF	TGTGCCAGCAGCCTCACAGGGGGCCGGATGAACACTGAAGCTTTCTTT
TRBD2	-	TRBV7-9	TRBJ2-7	CASSLGGVAGGPRLYEQYF	TGTGCCAGCAGCTTAGGGGGTGTAGCGGGAGGGCCCAGGCTCTACGAGCAGTACTTC
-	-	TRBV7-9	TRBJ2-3	CASSLISDTQYF	TGTGCCAGCAGCTTAATTTCAGATACGCAGTATTTT
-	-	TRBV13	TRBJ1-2	CASSFSVGRDSIGYTF	TGTGCCAGCAGCTTCAGTGTAGGGCGGGACTCAATCGGCTACACCTTC
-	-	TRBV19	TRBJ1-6	CASTHYSENSPLHF	TGTGCCAGTACGCATTACAGCGAAAATTCACCCCTCCACTTT
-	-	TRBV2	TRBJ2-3	CASTVRAESTDTQYF	TGTGCCAGCACCGTGAGGGCGGAAAGCACAGATACGCAGTATTTT
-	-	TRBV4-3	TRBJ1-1	CASSQDGRLTGTEAFF	TGCGCCAGCAGCCAAGATGGAAGGTTAACGGGGACTGAAGCTTTCTTT
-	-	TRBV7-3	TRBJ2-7	CASSSSGGYEQYF	TGTGCCAGCAGCTCCTCTGGGGGCTACGAGCAGTACTTC
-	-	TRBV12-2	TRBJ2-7	CASRLRGSYEQYF	TGTGCAAGTCGCCTGAGGGGTTCCTACGAGCAGTACTTC
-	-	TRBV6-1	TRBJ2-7	CASSELRGYEQYF	TGTGCCAGCAGTGAACTAAGAGGCTACGAGCAGTACTTC
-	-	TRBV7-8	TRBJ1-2	CASSFWDGRWSYTF	TGTGCCAGCAGCTTCTGGGACGGCCGCTGGAGCTACACCTTC